This TCR beta chain stems from a study of cytomegalovirus exposure and HLA in healthy donors. The wider study: The same platform was used for the 110 or so validation repertoires and the roughly 640 first-cohort repertoires, a later analysis reported.

General study points: Within the 120 validation repertoires, first-cohort TCR clusters tended to co-occur, according to a later analysis. The study designated 150 to 200 TCR beta chains cytomegalovirus-associated.

Turning to this clone: Its antigen is currently unknown.

Assay: immunoSEQ multiplex PCR; the TCRdb copy retains only in-frame clones and omits some. The sample contains around 300,000 clones, approximately 83% of which appear only once. Sequenced sample: PBMCs. The sequence was collected from a woman younger than 30 in good health and CMV-seronegative.

DNA of the CDR3: TGTGCCAGCAGCTTAGTCAACGCGGGCTATGGCTACACCTTC. Translating gives CASSLVNAGYGYTF. The chain joins TRBV11-2 to TRBJ1-2, with D hard to call. Between the trimmed V and J ends, which lost 1 base and 4 bases, there was a span of 10 bases. Germline V gives CDR1 SGHAT, CDR2 FQNNGV. The CDR3 has 14 amino acids.